A selection of T cell receptor beta chains follows, all from one sample in a study of cytomegalovirus exposure and HLA in healthy donors. Sequenced by immunoSEQ multiplex PCR; TCRdb stores in-frame clones only, minus some. The sample totals approximately 110,000 clones. Source material: PBMCs. Receptor source: a man under 40 in good health and CMV-seronegative. CDR3s include the opening cysteine and the closing phenylalanine or tryptophan. D genes are given only for firm matches. Rows may omit the clone size; those that give it use once, few, many or a size class.

TRBJ2-1,.,TRBV30,.,TGTGCCTGGAGTGCTCCGGGACATGGGGTAGGCAATGAGCAGTTCTTC,CAWSAPGHGVGNEQFF
TRBJ2-1,.,TRBV19,TRBD2,TGTGCCAGTAGTATAGTGACTAGCGGGAGAGGACGAGAAGGTGAGCAGTTCTTC,CASSIVTSGRGREGEQFF
TRBJ2-5,.,TRBV30,.,TGTGCCTGGAGGGTAGCCGGGAGTCAAGAGACCCAGTACTTC,CAWRVAGSQETQYF
TRBJ2-7,.,TRBV28,.,TGTGCCAGCAGTAGACGACTAGGAATCCCCGCATCCGAGCAGTACTTC,CASSRRLGIPASEQYF
TRBJ2-1,.,TRBV27,TRBD2,TGTGCCAGCAAGAAGCGGGAGGGCCTCCCCTACAATGAGCAGTTCTTC,CASKKREGLPYNEQFF
TRBJ2-7,.,TRBV11-1,TRBD1,TGTGCCAGCAGCCGGACAGGGACCGAGCAGTACTTC,CASSRTGTEQYF
TRBJ1-5,.,TRBV2,TRBD1,TGTGCCAGCAGGGTGACAGGGAATCAGCCCCAGCATTTT,CASRVTGNQPQHF
TRBJ2-3,.,TRBV11-1,.,TGTGCCAGCAGCTTAAACAGTAGAGATACGCAGTATTTT,CASSLNSRDTQYF
TRBJ2-5,.,TRBV19,.,TGTGCCAGTAGTTTGGCCGGACGGACACAAGAGACCCAGTACTTC,CASSLAGRTQETQYF
TRBJ2-1,.,TRBV28,TRBD1,TGTGCCAGCACCTTCGGGGACAGAGACAATGAGCAGTTCTTC,CASTFGDRDNEQFF
TRBJ1-2,.,TRBV10-2,.,TGCGCCAGCAGTGAGCCCGGGAACTATGGCTACACCTTC,CASSEPGNYGYTF
TRBJ2-1,.,TRBV20-1,.,TGCAGTGCCAGTACAGAGCTGGAGCAGTTCTTC,CSASTELEQFF
TRBJ1-1,medium-sized,TRBV6-5,.,TGTGCCAGCAGCAGACAAGTGATTAGTGAAGCTTTCTTT,CASSRQVISEAFF
TRBJ2-3,.,TRBV7-9,.,TGTGCCAGCAGCTTAGGCCGGGAGTCGGATACGCAGTATTTT,CASSLGRESDTQYF
TRBJ2-3,.,TRBV10-3,.,TGTGCCATCAGTGACCTAACAGATACGCAGTATTTT,CAISDLTDTQYF
TRBJ1-5,.,TRBV27,TRBD1,TGTGCCAGCAGTTTAGTTAGGGGACAGGGTCCGGAGCCCCAGCATTTT,CASSLVRGQGPEPQHF
TRBJ1-5,.,TRBV28,.,TGTGCCAGCAGTGGTCAGGGCTTTAGCAATCAGCCCCAGCATTTT,CASSGQGFSNQPQHF
TRBJ2-1,.,TRBV2,.,TGTGCCAGCAGTGAGCAGGGACTCTACAATGAGCAGTTCTTC,CASSEQGLYNEQFF
TRBJ2-1,.,TRBV4-2,TRBD2,TGTGCCAGCAGCACCGGGACTAGCGAAGGGAATGAGCAGTTCTTC,CASSTGTSEGNEQFF
TRBJ1-2,.,TRBV2,.,TGTGCCAGCTTTTTACAGGGAATCTATGGCTACACCTTC,CASFLQGIYGYTF
TRBJ2-5,.,TRBV18,TRBD2,TGTGCCAGCTCACCATACCCTGCGGGAGGAGATGAGACCCAGTACTTC,CASSPYPAGGDETQYF
TRBJ2-1,.,TRBV28,.,TGTGCCAGCCGCACAGGGTCGGGATACAATGAGCAGTTCTTC,CASRTGSGYNEQFF
TRBJ2-1,.,TRBV19,TRBD2,TGTGCCAGTAGTATGAGTCTAGCGGTGGGCGAGCAGTTCTTC,CASSMSLAVGEQFF
TRBJ2-7,.,TRBV6-1,.,TGTGCCAGCAGTGAAGGCCCGGTTCCCTCCTACGAGCAGTACTTC,CASSEGPVPSYEQYF
TRBJ2-1,.,TRBV7-2,TRBD2,TGTGCCAGCAGCTTAATTTCTAGCGGTAGTGAGCAGTTCTTC,CASSLISSGSEQFF
TRBJ2-5,.,TRBV13,TRBD1,TGTGCCAGCAGCTTTGGGACAGGGACGGGGGAGCAGTACTTC,CASSFGTGTGEQYF
TRBJ1-1,.,TRBV2,.,TGTGCCAGCGCTAGGGACATGAACACTGAAGCTTTCTTT,CASARDMNTEAFF
TRBJ2-1,.,TRBV7-2,TRBD2,TGTGCCAGCAGCTTATCTAGCGGGGACTACAATGAGCAGTTCTTC,CASSLSSGDYNEQFF
TRBJ2-7,.,TRBV28,TRBD1,TGTGCCAGCAGTGCGCTATCGGGACAGGGGGCCTACGAGCAGTACTTC,CASSALSGQGAYEQYF
TRBJ2-2,.,TRBV7-2,.,TGTGCCAGCAAGGGGGAGTTGAGGGCCGGGGAGCTGTTTTTT,CASKGELRAGELFF
TRBJ2-7,.,TRBV19,TRBD1,TGTGCCAGTAGTCACCAGGGGGCGGTCTACGAGCAGTACTTC,CASSHQGAVYEQYF
TRBJ1-4,.,TRBV5-1,TRBD1,TGCGCCAGCAGTCAGGGGGCTGCTAATGAAAAACTGTTTTTT,CASSQGAANEKLFF
TRBJ1-2,.,TRBV5-1,.,TGCGCCAGCAGCTTGGCTCCTCGTTACAGGGATCTGCGCTATGGCTACACCTTC,CASSLAPRYRDLRYGYTF
TRBJ2-3,.,TRBV10-1,.,TGCGCCAGCAGTGGCAGCGGGAGCACAGATACGCAGTATTTT,CASSGSGSTDTQYF
TRBJ1-5,.,TRBV28,TRBD1,TGTGCCAGCAGTCCCCGGGGACAGATCAATCAGCCCCAGCATTTT,CASSPRGQINQPQHF
TRBJ2-2,.,TRBV5-6,.,TGTGCCAGCAGCTTGCCAGGGTCAGCCGGGGAGCTGTTTTTT,CASSLPGSAGELFF
TRBJ1-1,.,TRBV9,.,TGTGCCAGCAGCGTAGCCGACGGGGTGGGCACTGAAGCTTTCTTT,CASSVADGVGTEAFF
TRBJ2-1,.,TRBV4-3,.,TGCGCCAGCAGCCAAAATGGGGACAATTCCTACAATGAGCAGTTCTTC,CASSQNGDNSYNEQFF
TRBJ1-1,.,TRBV5-1,.,TGCGCCAGCAGCCAACGGGGCACTGAAGCTTTCTTT,CASSQRGTEAFF
TRBJ1-6,.,TRBV28,.,TGTGCCAGCAGTTTATACAATGGGCTGGATAATTCACCCCTCCACTTT,CASSLYNGLDNSPLHF
TRBJ2-5,.,TRBV28,.,TGTGCCTCCCGCGATCAGGGGGGTGGGTCTCGGGAGACCCAGTACTTC,CASRDQGGGSRETQYF
TRBJ1-1,.,TRBV15,TRBD1,TGTGCCACCAGCAAGGGGACAGGGGAAACTGAAGCTTTCTTT,CATSKGTGETEAFF
TRBJ2-1,.,TRBV2,.,TGTGCCAGCAGTGATGTAACTAGCTGGCGGGCTGGTGAGCAGTTCTTC,CASSDVTSWRAGEQFF
TRBJ1-2,.,TRBV2,.,TGTGCCAGCAGTCAAATCCCGGGTTCTCAACACGGCTACACCTTC,CASSQIPGSQHGYTF
TRBJ1-1,.,TRBV6-1,.,TGTGCCAGCAGTGAAGATGCCCTGTACAGGAACATGAACACTGAAGCTTTCTTT,CASSEDALYRNMNTEAFF
TRBJ2-3,.,TRBV28,.,TGTGCCAGCAGTTTAACTAGCCTTAGCACAGATACGCAGTATTTT,CASSLTSLSTDTQYF
TRBJ1-2,.,TRBV6-1,TRBD1,TGTGCCAGCAGGGATACAGGGGGCGGAGGTGGCTACACCTTC,CASRDTGGGGGYTF
TRBJ2-3,.,TRBV11-3,TRBD2,TGTGCCAGCAGTCGGGAGGCTAGCGGCACAGATACGCAGTATTTT,CASSREASGTDTQYF
TRBJ1-2,.,TRBV29-1,TRBD1,TGCAGCGTTGAAGGCCGGACAGGGGGCAACGGCTACACCTTC,CSVEGRTGGNGYTF
TRBJ1-2,.,TRBV27,.,TGTGCCAGCAGTTTATCGGGAGTAGGAGACTATGGCTACACCTTC,CASSLSGVGDYGYTF
TRBJ2-7,.,TRBV27,.,TGTGCCAGCAGTTTCCCCGGGAGCCACGAGCAGTACTTC,CASSFPGSHEQYF
TRBJ2-3,.,TRBV5-1,TRBD2,TGCGCCAGCAGCCGTAGGGAGGGTAGCTCCACAGATACGCAGTATTTT,CASSRREGSSTDTQYF
TRBJ1-1,.,TRBV5-4,TRBD1,TGTGCCAGCAGCCTGACACTCGGACAGGGGCTGACTGAAGCTTTCTTT,CASSLTLGQGLTEAFF
TRBJ2-3,.,TRBV30,TRBD1,TGTGCCTGGAGTGGTAGGGGGCTGGATACGCAGTATTTT,CAWSGRGLDTQYF
TRBJ2-1,.,TRBV6-5,TRBD2,TGTGCCAGCGGACCCGGACTAGGCAGCCACAATGAGCAGTTCTTC,CASGPGLGSHNEQFF
TRBJ2-5,.,TRBV19,TRBD1,TGTGCCAGCGGGGTAGGACAGGGGGAATTAGAGACCCAGTACTTC,CASGVGQGELETQYF
TRBJ2-1,.,TRBV7-3,TRBD2,TGTGCCAGCAGCCCAACGGGTGCTAGCGGGAACAATGAGCAGTTCTTC,CASSPTGASGNNEQFF
TRBJ1-1,.,TRBV5-4,TRBD1,TGTGCCAGCAGCTTTTGGACAGGCCCTACCATGAACACTGAAGCTTTCTTT,CASSFWTGPTMNTEAFF
TRBJ2-7,.,TRBV4-1,.,TGCGCCAGCAGCCAATTTGACAACGGTCCAACCTACGAGCAGTACTTC,CASSQFDNGPTYEQYF
TRBJ1-1,.,TRBV28,TRBD1,TGTGCCAGCAGAACAGGCAGGGGGCCAAACACTGAAGCTTTCTTT,CASRTGRGPNTEAFF